These 3 T cell receptor beta chains were sequenced from one sample in a study of beta chain features in type 1 diabetes. The whole isolated RNA underwent reverse transcription, so sequencing captured expressed TCRB transcripts. The method was immunoSEQ multiplex PCR; TCRdb's version includes in-frame clones alone and lacks a portion of them. The sample lists about 350,000 clones, less than 20% occurring once. Sample: naive CD4+ T cells from blood. The origin of the receptors is a woman aged 18-35 years in good health.

This chain links TRBV4-2 with TRBJ1-5, with TRBD1 matching over 9 bases. Germline V gene lookup returns CDR1 LGHNA and CDR2 YNFKEQ. Trimming took 2 bases from V and 6 from J; bases not matched to a gene: 2. The CDR3 runs 14 residues. Here the CDR3 DNA reads TGTGCCAGCAGCCAATGGACAGGGGTTCAGCCCCAGCATTTT. This codes for CASSQWTGVQPQHF.

This clone was recorded a few times. The rearrangement uses TRBV5-1 and TRBJ2-5, with 9 bases matching TRBD1. After removal of 1 base from V and 1 base from J, the junction contained 2 bases not matched to a gene. CDR1 and CDR2 (germline): SGHRS, YFSETQ. CDR3 length equals 15 residues. The CDR3 here is CASSLRDRAQETQYF. CDR3 coding DNA: TGCGCCAGCAGCTTGAGGGACAGGGCCCAAGAGACCCAGTACTTC.

The chain employs TRBV6-6 and TRBJ1-2, with 7 positions matching TRBD1. The length of the CDR3 is 12 residues. Germline V gene lookup returns CDR1 MNHNY and CDR2 SVGAGI (reference sequence). V dropped 11 bases and J dropped 3; count of bases not matched to a gene: 6. CDR3: CAGRQGDYGYTF. The CDR3 coding sequence is TGTGCCGGTAGACAGGGTGACTATGGCTACACCTTC.